One T cell receptor (beta chain) is described in this entry. The germline gives CDR1 MDHEN, CDR2 SYDVKM. There are 15 residues in the CDR3. V was clipped by 1 base and J by 4 bases; unmatched bases: 2. Libraries were prepared by immunoSEQ multiplex PCR; TCRdb keeps only in-frame clonotypes and omits some of them. The repertoire holds about 130,000 clones, with 87% as singletons. This entry is derived from a study of blood T cell repertoires in COVID-19. Study summary: The United States, Italy and Spain provided the acute and convalescent COVID-19 samples. T cells, B-cell-depleted T cells, or PBMCs supplied cDNA or gDNA.

V is TRBV28 and J is TRBJ1-2; TRBD1 matches 11 bases. This clonotype was sampled from a woman in her sixties with acute or convalescent COVID-19. Source material: peripheral blood. The CDR3 reads CASSLSGTGGYGYTF. The CDR3 DNA reads TGTGCCAGCAGTTTATCGGGGACAGGGGGCTATGGCTACACCTTC.